The 20 T cell receptor beta chains below all came from one sample that was sequenced in a study of Graves' ophthalmopathy and Graves' hyperthyroidism. Amplification from RNA transcripts yielded the TCR beta CDR3 regions. First-round RT-PCR employed HTBI primers, with a second-round multiplex PCR after it. MiXCR, run by TCRdb on the multiplex PCR reads, gives a single entry per CDR3 protein. The table includes 500,000 to 800,000 distinct CDR3 sequences, approximately 39% detected once. The sequencing sample was made of peripheral blood. Every receptor here comes from an adult man with Graves' ophthalmopathy.

In the case of this clonotype: A read error is possible here, since a much larger clone lies one base away. The rearrangement joins TRBV4-1 to TRBJ1-2; D is unclear. The V and J ends lost 4 bases and 8 bases respectively, with 20 bases between them. Germline CDR1 reads MGHRA; CDR2 reads YSYEKL. This CDR3 comprises 15 residues. CDR3 protein: CASSPSIDGRGGYTF. The CDR3 DNA follows: TGCGCCAGCAGCCCATCGATCGACGGACGGGGAGGCTACACCTTC.

This clonotype has more than one count but fewer than ten. The V and J genes are TRBV11-2 and TRBJ2-2, with TRBD1 matching over 9 bases. This CDR3 contains 16 residues. Germline V gives CDR1 SGHAT, CDR2 FQNNGV. Germline trimming cut 5 bases from V and 3 bases from J; bases unmatched to any gene: 7. CDR3 sequence: CASSHYRGQDTGELFF. As DNA, the CDR3 is TGTGCCAGCAGCCATTACAGGGGGCAGGACACCGGGGAGCTGTTTTTT.

The chain recombines TRBV25-1 with TRBJ2-2; maybe TRBD1 (5 bases). Trimming removed 2 bases at V and 9 bases at J, with 7 bases between. This CDR3 has 12 amino acids. Germline V gene sequence: CDR1 MGHDK, CDR2 SYGVNS. The CDR3 nucleotides are TGTGCCAGCAGTGAAGCGGACAGGGAGCTGTTTTTT. Its translation is CASSEADRELFF.

This chain joins TRBV7-9 and TRBJ1-1; 8 bases are shared with TRBD1. V dropped 9 bases and J dropped 10; count of bases not matched to a gene: 10. CDR3 length: 12 residues. The germline V gene has CDR1 SEHNR and CDR2 FQNEAQ (reference sequence). The CDR3 DNA reads as TGTGCCAGTAGTATTTGGCAGGGGGCAGCTTTCTTT. Amino acids: CASSIWQGAAFF.

The chain uses TRBV9 and TRBJ1-4; D might be TRBD1 (6 bases). Germline V lookup: CDR1 SGDLS, CDR2 YYNGEE. CDR3 size: 15 residues. V was cut by 5 bases and J by 0 bases, with 11 bases left in between. CDR3 loop: CASRRTEATNEKLFF. The CDR3 bases are TGTGCCAGCAGGCGGACAGAAGCAACTAATGAAAAACTGTTTTTT.

The chain combines TRBV2 with TRBJ2-7; D possibly matches TRBD1 or TRBD2 (6 bases each). The germline V gene encodes CDR1 SNHLY and CDR2 FYNNEI. Trimming pared 5 bases from V and 7 bases from J, leaving 33 bases between. The length of the CDR3 is 19 residues. This CDR3 reads CASSPNGGRGTAGIGEQYF. CDR3 sequence (DNA): TGTGCCAGCAGTCCCAACGGGGGCAGGGGAACAGCCGGGATCGGGGAGCAGTACTTC.

This clonotype has at least ten counts. The rearrangement uses TRBV7-9 and TRBJ2-2, with TRBD1 matching over 11 bases. V dropped 5 bases and J dropped 7; count of bases not matched to a gene: 12. The germline V gene has CDR1 SEHNR and CDR2 FQNEAQ (reference sequence). This CDR3 has 17 residues. The CDR3 sequence is CASSPTTDRGQGGELFF. In nucleotides, the CDR3 is TGTGCCAGCAGCCCAACGACGGACAGGGGGCAAGGCGGGGAGCTGTTTTTT.

This clonotype was observed many times. This rearrangement joins TRBV19 to TRBJ1-2; 7 bases agree with TRBD1. This CDR3 comprises 14 residues. V lost 10 bases, J lost 5 bases, and 13 bases stayed unmatched. Germline V gene lookup returns CDR1 LNHDA and CDR2 SQIVND (reference sequence). The CDR3 spells CATRPPQGEYGYTF. The CDR3, as DNA: TGTGCCACCAGGCCGCCTCAGGGGGAGTATGGCTACACCTTC.

The rearrangement uses TRBV7-2 and TRBJ2-3; D remains ambiguous. The CDR3 covers 13 residues. CDR1 and CDR2 (germline): SGHTA, FQGNSA. With 3 bases removed from V and 6 bases from J, the gap between germline ends came to 10 bases. The CDR3 region has the DNA TGTGCCAGCAGCTTCGGGCTGGGGGATACGCAGTATTTT. As protein: CASSFGLGDTQYF.

A remark on this clonotype: Just one base apart from a much larger clone, this may be a read error. The rearrangement joins TRBV20-1 to TRBJ2-5; D unclear. The CDR3 runs 13 residues. Germline CDR1 is DFQATT and CDR2 is SNEGSKA (reference sequence). The CDR3 nucleotides read TGCAGTTGGAGTGGACCGAACCATGAGACCCAGTACTTC. Amino acids: CSWSGPNHETQYF.

This clonotype was picked up many times. The chain joins TRBV11-2 to TRBJ1-6; TRBD1 matches at 7 bases. J lost 7 bases, V lost 6 bases, and 6 bases had no gene match. CDR3 length: 14 amino acids. Germline CDR1 and CDR2: SGHAT and FQNNGV. This chain's CDR3 is CASRRQGWNSPLHF. The CDR3 DNA is TGTGCCAGCAGACGACAGGGCTGGAATTCACCCCTCCACTTT.

This clonotype was seen only a few times. V usage is TRBV27 and J usage is TRBJ2-7; 8 bases fit TRBD2. CDR1 and CDR2 from the germline V gene are MNHEY and SMNVEV (reference sequence). This CDR3 comprises 15 residues. V trimming: 5 bases; J trimming: 2 bases; junction bases outside the gene matches: 8. The DNA for the CDR3 is TGTGCCAGCAGTCCGGCGACTAGCGCAACCTACGAGCAGTACTTC. Protein product: CASSPATSATYEQYF.

Ten or more counts support this clonotype. The chain carries TRBV6-1 and TRBJ1-6; 7 positions match TRBD1. Per germline, CDR1 MNHNS and CDR2 SASEGT. The CDR3 is 15 residues long. Trimming took 7 bases from V and 6 from J; bases not matched to a gene: 9. The CDR3 coding sequence is TGTGCCAGCACTCCCGAGACAGGGATTAATTCACCCCTCCACTTT. Translated, it gives CASTPETGINSPLHF.

This clonotype has more than one count but fewer than ten. The chain carries TRBV4-2 and TRBJ1-4; D gene ambiguous. From germline, CDR1 is LGHNA and CDR2 YNFKEQ. The CDR3 spans 15 residues. Trimming took off 0 bases at V and 8 bases at J, with 13 bases between the two ends. The CDR3 DNA reads TGTGCCAGCAGCCAAGATTTCTGGCCGGGGGAAAAACTGTTTTTT. Its translation is CASSQDFWPGEKLFF.

The count of this clonotype is one. This sequence joins TRBV15 and TRBJ1-1; no firm D call. Germline CDR1 is LNHNV and CDR2 is YYDKDF (reference sequence). Trimming stripped 3 bases from V and 3 bases from J, with 14 bases between. The CDR3 consists of 15 residues. The CDR3 spells CATSSLRGLDTEAFF. As DNA, the CDR3 is TGTGCCACCAGCAGTTTACGAGGGCTGGACACTGAAGCTTTCTTT.

The table lists this clonotype with many counts. V and J are TRBV7-2 and TRBJ2-7; D gene ambiguous. Germline CDR1 reads SGHTA; CDR2 reads FQGNSA. Trimming left V 2 bases short and J 4 bases short, with 6 bases between. The CDR3 spans 12 residues. CDR3 loop: CASSLQRYEQYF. The CDR3 DNA sequence: TGTGCCAGCAGCTTACAGAGGTACGAGCAGTACTTC.

Comments on this clonotype: A much larger clone differs from this one at a single base, so this may be a read error. The chain links TRBV20-1 to TRBJ1-5, with D tentatively TRBD1 (6 bases). This CDR3 is built from 13 residues. Germline V CDR1 and CDR2: DFQATT, SNEGSKA (reference sequence). For the CDR3, the DNA is TGCAGTGCCGCAGGGGCCCTAAATCAGCCCGAGCATTTT. This sequence encodes CSAAGALNQPEHF.

As regards this clonotype: The final CDR3 position lacks the conserved phenylalanine or tryptophan, pointing to a likely read error. This chain links TRBV24-1 with TRBJ1-2, with D maybe TRBD1 (6 bases). This CDR3 is built from 14 residues. Germline V gene data show CDR1 as KGHDR and CDR2 as SFDVKD. For the CDR3, the DNA is TGTGCCACCCGTGACCGTACAGGGACCTATGGCTACACCCTC. Translation: CATRDRTGTYGYTL.

The rearrangement uses TRBV9 and TRBJ1-1, with TRBD1 as a possible D gene (5 bases). The length of the CDR3 is 14 residues. The germline V gene has CDR1 SGDLS and CDR2 YYNGEE. Trimming took off 4 bases at V and 12 bases at J, with 22 bases between the two ends. CDR3 region: CASSTDRDPGGSFF. The CDR3 DNA is TGTGCCAGCAGCACCGACCGGGACCCCGGTGGGTCTTTCTTT.

This clonotype was observed once. V usage is TRBV29-1 and J usage is TRBJ2-5, with 7 nucleotides matching TRBD2. Germline CDR1 is SQVTM and CDR2 is ANQGSEA. The CDR3 spans 12 residues. V lost 8 bases to trimming and J lost 2 bases; unmatched junction nucleotides: 5. The CDR3 region is CSLPSGQETQYF. The CDR3 nucleotides are TGCAGCTTGCCTAGCGGACAAGAGACCCAGTACTTC.